This T cell receptor beta chain was recorded in a study of CD8+ T cells in alopecia areata. Study-wide findings and caveats: Scalp clonality and expanded CD8+ clones among the top 100 were significantly decreased by tofacitinib.

The CDR3 is 17 residues long. J gave up 3 bases and V 0 bases, and 8 bases lay outside the gene matches. Germline V CDR1 and CDR2: SGDLS, YYNGEE. Extraction and reverse transcription of RNA yielded cDNA as the sequencing template. Profiled with immunoSEQ multiplex PCR; TCRdb holds only in-frame clones, not every one. The repertoire holds approximately 160,000 clones, 60% seen once, with 14% in the top ten. Turning to this clone: Its matching antigen is unknown.

Treatment in this sample: oral pan-JAK inhibitor, 5-10 mg twice daily. The V gene is TRBV9, the J gene TRBJ1-1; 10 nucleotides line up with TRBD1. Sequenced here: CD4+ T cells sorted from blood, sampled at week 24, from a patient treated with tofacitinib. This TCR came from a human donor with alopecia areata. CDR3: CASSVGTGGGGDTEAFF. The CDR3 nucleotides read TGTGCCAGCAGCGTAGGGACAGGGGGAGGTGGGGACACTGAAGCTTTCTTT.